Included here is one T cell receptor (beta chain) sequence, with context. This record comes from a study of blood T cells in healthy people across ages. At the level of the study: About one barcoded beta molecule per two T cells was the capture yield of template switching.

A second 7 to 11 cycle PCR used barcoded and J-beta primers. Each of the cDNA molecules was tagged by a template-switch adaptor with 12 random nucleotides. TCRdb re-analysed the 5' RACE reads in MiXCR, keeping a single row per CDR3 protein. The sample carries almost 800,000 distinct CDR3 sequences, roughly 64% recorded once. The CDR3 extends over 15 amino acids. Germline lookup yields CDR1 SEHNR and CDR2 FQNEAQ (reference sequence). What was sequenced was blood. This chain links TRBV7-9 with TRBJ2-7, with D hard to call. The assigned J gene may be wrong: the sequence end matches TRBJ2-5 better. This TCR was recovered from a man aged 25 to 40 in good health. Written as DNA, the CDR3 is TGTGCCAGCAGCTTCGGGTGGGCCGAAACAGAGACCCAGTACTTC. This codes for CASSFGWAETETQYF.